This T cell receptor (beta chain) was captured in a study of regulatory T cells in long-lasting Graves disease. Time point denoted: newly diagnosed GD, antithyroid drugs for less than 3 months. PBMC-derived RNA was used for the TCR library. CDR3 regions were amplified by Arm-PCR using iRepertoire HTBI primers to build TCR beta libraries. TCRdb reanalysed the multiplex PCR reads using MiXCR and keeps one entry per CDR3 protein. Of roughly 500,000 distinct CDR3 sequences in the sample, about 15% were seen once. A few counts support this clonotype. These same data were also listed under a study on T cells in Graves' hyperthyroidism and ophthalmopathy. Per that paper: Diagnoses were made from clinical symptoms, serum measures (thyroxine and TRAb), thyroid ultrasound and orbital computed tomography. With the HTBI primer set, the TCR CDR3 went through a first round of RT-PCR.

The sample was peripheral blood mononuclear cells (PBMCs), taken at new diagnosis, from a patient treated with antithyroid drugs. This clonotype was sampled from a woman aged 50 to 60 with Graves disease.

The CDR3 DNA is TGTGCCAGCAGTGCGGGGACTAGCGGGAGATGGGACCAAGAGACCCAGTACTTC. As protein: CASSAGTSGRWDQETQYF. The chain recombines TRBV6-1 with TRBJ2-5; 14 bases are a match to TRBD2. Germline CDR1 is MNHNS and CDR2 is SASEGT. V shed 4 bases, J shed 0 bases, and the junction held 7 bases outside the gene matches. CDR3 size: 18 residues.